The clone carrying this T cell receptor beta chain came up many times. TCRdb independently ran MiXCR on the RT-PCR reads; one entry per CDR3 protein. The sample shows around 700,000 distinct CDR3 sequences, more than 13% of them seen only once. This CDR3 region has 13 residues. Germline values: CDR1 DFQATT, CDR2 SNEGSKA (reference sequence). Trimming pared 1 base from V and 8 bases from J, leaving 12 bases between. Source material: memory CD4+ T cells from blood. This sequence originates from a female donor in good health, serving as a healthy control. This chain links TRBV20-1 with TRBJ2-4; D is unresolved. The DNA for the CDR3 is TGCAGTGCTAGAGGCGTTCTGGAAGACATTCAGTACTTC. It codes for CSARGVLEDIQYF.